The next 15 T cell receptor beta chains were all read from a single sample in a study of cytomegalovirus exposure and HLA in healthy donors. Some clones are missing from TCRdb's copy, which holds only in-frame ones; the method was immunoSEQ multiplex PCR. The sample lists under 200,000 clones, about 89% occurring once. The sample comprised PBMCs. The receptor set was obtained from a woman aged 18-29 years in good health and CMV-seropositive.

The CDR3 protein is CASSQYLSLGLAGSDEQFF. CDR3 DNA sequence: TGTGCCAGCAGCCAATATTTATCTCTTGGACTAGCGGGATCCGACGAGCAGTTCTTC. This chain connects TRBV4-2 to TRBJ2-1, with 12 bases aligning to TRBD2. V gave up 2 bases and J gave up 10 bases; unmatched junction bases: 18. Germline lookup yields CDR1 LGHNA and CDR2 YNFKEQ. CDR3 size: 19 residues.

This rearrangement joins TRBV7-9 to TRBJ2-3; 8 nucleotides agree with TRBD1. CDR1 is SEHNR, CDR2 FQNEAQ, per germline (reference sequence). The V segment lost 5 bases and the J segment 5 bases; nucleotides outside the gene matches: 9. This CDR3 has 15 residues. The CDR3 spells CASSPWTGRQDTQYF. CDR3 DNA sequence: TGTGCCAGCAGCCCATGGACAGGGAGGCAAGATACGCAGTATTTT. The full variable domain, rest sourced from reference TRBV7-9 and TRBJ2-3, is DTGVSQNPRHKITKRGQNVTFRCDPISEHNRLYWYRQTLGQGPEFLTYFQNEAQLEKSRLLSDRFSAERPKGSFSTLEIQRTEQGDSAMYLCASSPWTGRQDTQYFGPGTRLTVL.

In DNA form, the CDR3 reads TGTGCCAGCAGCTTAGGTAAACAGGGGGGTGAAGCTTTCTTT. Its translation is CASSLGKQGGEAFF. The V and J genes are TRBV11-2 and TRBJ1-1; 8 bases agree with TRBD1. Germline CDR1 and CDR2: SGHAT and FQNNGV. The CDR3 spans 14 residues. The V segment lost 1 base and the J segment 7 bases; nucleotides outside the gene matches: 5. Full variable domain (remainder filled in from reference TRBV11-2 and TRBJ1-1): EAGVAQSPRYKIIEKRQSVAFWCNPISGHATLYWYQQILGQGPKLLIQFQNNGVVDDSQLPKDRFSAERLKGVDSTLKIQPAKLEDSAVYLCASSLGKQGGEAFFGQGTRLTVV.

The chain combines TRBV7-2 with TRBJ2-5; 8 nucleotides align to TRBD1. The CDR3 runs to 16 residues. Trimming removed 5 bases from V and 2 bases from J; junction bases left unmatched: 10. From germline, CDR1 is SGHTA and CDR2 FQGNSA. The chain's CDR3 is CASSLSTGAGQETQYF. CDR3 DNA sequence: TGTGCCAGCAGCCTATCGACAGGGGCGGGACAAGAGACCCAGTACTTC.

The gene calls are TRBV7-2 and TRBJ2-7; 7 bases map to TRBD2. The CDR3 contains 14 residues. The trim removed 4 bases at V and 2 bases at J, leaving 5 bases unmatched. Germline-derived CDR1 and CDR2 are SGHTA and FQGNSA. Here the CDR3 reads CASSSQRGPYEQYF. The CDR3, as DNA: TGTGCCAGCAGCTCCCAGCGGGGCCCCTACGAGCAGTACTTC. The variable domain in full, completed from reference TRBV7-2 and TRBJ2-7, reads GAGVSQSPSNKVTEKGKDVELRCDPISGHTALYWYRQSLGQGLEFLIYFQGNSAPDKSGLPSDRFSAERTGGSVSTLTIQRTQQEDSAVYLCASSSQRGPYEQYFGPGTRLTVT.

The chain recombines TRBV19 with TRBJ2-2; 8 bases agree with TRBD2. Germline V lookup: CDR1 LNHDA, CDR2 SQIVND (reference sequence). V lost 5 bases and J lost 7; bases outside the gene matches: 15. This CDR3 region has 17 residues. The CDR3 loop reads CASSPPGTGTRFGELFF. As DNA, the CDR3 is TGTGCCAGTAGTCCACCCGGGACCGGGACTAGATTCGGGGAGCTGTTTTTT.

This clone was detected only a few times. This chain connects TRBV6-5 to TRBJ1-6, with 7 bases aligning to TRBD1. The trim removed 4 bases at V and 3 bases at J, leaving 6 bases unmatched. This CDR3 has 16 residues. Germline V lookup: CDR1 MNHEY, CDR2 SVGAGI. CDR3 amino acids: CASSFGTADYNSPLHF. DNA of the CDR3: TGTGCCAGCAGTTTCGGGACAGCAGACTATAATTCACCCCTCCACTTT.

The V gene is TRBV11-3, the J gene TRBJ2-1; D is possibly TRBD2 (5 bases). Germline loops: CDR1 SGHNT, CDR2 YENEEA. The V and J ends lost 1 base and 9 bases respectively, with 13 bases between them. The CDR3 covers 14 residues. CDR3 sequence: CASSLGVGVVEQFF. The CDR3 DNA reads as TGTGCCAGCAGCTTAGGTGTCGGGGTCGTTGAGCAGTTCTTC.

This clone has only one observation. This chain joins TRBV27 and TRBJ1-2; TRBD1 is a possible D gene (5 bases). The CDR3 is 13 residues long. The V gene lost 0 bases and the J gene lost 7 bases, with 9 bases spanning the gap. Germline V gene lookup returns CDR1 MNHEY and CDR2 SMNVEV (reference sequence). The CDR3 reads CASSLSSRAGYTF. The DNA of the CDR3 is TGTGCCAGCAGTTTATCGAGCAGGGCTGGCTACACCTTC.

The genes are TRBV7-8 and TRBJ2-7; 7 bases map to TRBD2. With 6 bases clipped from V and 2 bases from J, the junction kept 10 bases outside the gene matches. Per the germline V gene, CDR1 is SGHVS and CDR2 is FQNEAQ. This CDR3 has 15 amino acids. The CDR3 region has the DNA TGTGCCAGCAGTTCAGGGCAGCGGGGCCCCTACGAGCAGTACTTC. It codes for CASSSGQRGPYEQYF.

The rearrangement links TRBV10-3 to TRBJ2-5; 12 nucleotides line up with TRBD1. The CDR3 contains 14 residues. Germline trimming cut 10 bases from V and 5 bases from J; bases unmatched to any gene: 8. Germline values: CDR1 ENHRY, CDR2 SYGVKD. CDR3 sequence reads: CATGTGGDLETQYF. The DNA of the CDR3 is TGTGCCACCGGGACAGGGGGCGATTTGGAGACCCAGTACTTC.

V usage is TRBV4-3 and J usage is TRBJ2-3; 16 bases agree with TRBD2. The length of the CDR3 is 18 residues. Germline trimming cut 3 bases from V and 2 bases from J; bases unmatched to any gene: 5. Per germline, CDR1 LGHNA and CDR2 YSLEER. CDR3 bases: TGCGCCAGCAGCCAGGGACTAGCGGGAGGGCCAGCCACAGATACGCAGTATTTT. Protein: CASSQGLAGGPATDTQYF.

V is TRBV19 and J is TRBJ2-7; no firm D call. The length of the CDR3 is 14 residues. Trimming stripped 3 bases from V and 6 bases from J, with 15 bases between. Germline values: CDR1 LNHDA, CDR2 SQIVND (reference sequence). CDR3 amino acids: CASSMRQSPLEQYF. In nucleotides, the CDR3 is TGTGCCAGTAGTATGCGGCAGTCTCCCCTCGAGCAGTACTTC. Filled out from reference TRBV19 and TRBJ2-7, the complete variable domain reads DGGITQSPKYLFRKEGQNVTLSCEQNLNHDAMYWYRQDPGQGLRLIYYSQIVNDFQKGDIAEGYSVSREKKESFPLTVTSAQKNPTAFYLCASSMRQSPLEQYFGPGTRLTVT.

V is TRBV5-1 and J is TRBJ1-1; 7 bases line up with TRBD1. The CDR3 has 14 residues. The germline gives CDR1 SGHRS, CDR2 YFSETQ. Trimming cost V 7 bases and J 3 bases; bases outside gene matches: 9. The CDR3 loop is CASVQTGYDTEAFF. Here the CDR3 DNA reads TGCGCCAGCGTACAGACAGGGTATGACACTGAAGCTTTCTTT.

The chain links TRBV6-6 to TRBJ1-5, with unresolved D. Per germline, CDR1 MNHNY and CDR2 SVGAGI (reference sequence). V was shortened by 0 bases and J by 7 bases, with 16 bases between the two germline ends. The CDR3 extends over 16 amino acids. The CDR3 DNA is TGTGCCAGCAGTTACTCGATGGCAAGTCGGGTGCAGCCCCAGCATTTT. It encodes CASSYSMASRVQPQHF.